Following are 27 T cell receptor beta chains from one sample sequenced in a study of OX40 agonist ivuxolimab in advanced cancers. The data were produced by immunoSEQ multiplex PCR, yet TCRdb's version contains in-frame clones alone and is incomplete. The sample shows fewer than 85,000 clones, around 85% of them seen only once. The sample consisted of CD4+ or CD8+ T cells sorted from blood, taken in a trial of the OX40 agonist ivuxolimab. Receptors were obtained from an adult with an advanced solid tumor such as melanoma, head and neck, liver or kidney cancer.

The chain recombines TRBV5-4 with TRBJ1-5; D remains ambiguous. The CDR3 runs to 17 residues. The germline V gene has CDR1 SGHNT and CDR2 YYREEE (reference sequence). Trimming took off 4 bases at V and 2 bases at J, with 19 bases between the two ends. The CDR3 DNA follows: TGTGCCAGCAGCCAAAGAGTTCAGAGACGGGGCAATCAGCCCCAGCATTTT. Amino acid sequence: CASSQRVQRRGNQPQHF. Using reference TRBV5-4 and TRBJ1-5 for the parts outside the CDR3, the full variable domain is ETGVTQSPTHLIKTRGQQVTLRCSSQSGHNTVSWYQQALGQGPQFIFQYYREEENGRGNFPPRFSGLQFPNYSSELNVNALELDDSALYLCASSQRVQRRGNQPQHFGDGTRLSIL.

The genes are TRBV18 and TRBJ1-6; TRBD1 is a possible D gene (6 bases). V was clipped by 8 bases and J by 6 bases, with 14 bases between them. From germline, CDR1 is KGHSH and CDR2 LQKENI. The CDR3 totals 14 residues. This CDR3 is CASRDRTANSPLHF. The DNA for the CDR3 is TGTGCCAGCCGAGACCGGACAGCTAATTCACCCCTCCACTTT.

This clone was counted once. The genes are TRBV5-4 and TRBJ1-4, with D possibly TRBD1 on 6 matching bases. CDR3 size: 14 residues. Germline V lookup: CDR1 SGHNT, CDR2 YYREEE (reference sequence). The germline V and J ends were trimmed by 4 bases and 5 bases, with 12 bases remaining between them. This CDR3 is CASSTGQLNEKLFF. The CDR3 DNA sequence: TGTGCCAGCAGCACAGGACAGCTGAATGAAAAACTGTTTTTT. Full variable domain (remainder filled in from reference TRBV5-4 and TRBJ1-4): ETGVTQSPTHLIKTRGQQVTLRCSSQSGHNTVSWYQQALGQGPQFIFQYYREEENGRGNFPPRFSGLQFPNYSSELNVNALELDDSALYLCASSTGQLNEKLFFGSGTQLSVL.

The count of this clone is one. The V gene is TRBV10-3, the J gene TRBJ2-6, with D possibly TRBD2 on 5 matching bases. The CDR3 consists of 15 residues. Trimming pared 11 bases from V and 15 bases from J, leaving 29 bases between. Germline CDR1 is ENHRY and CDR2 is SYGVKD. The CDR3 spells CALREPGNRDCDLTF. The CDR3 bases are TGTGCCCTTCGGGAACCGGGCAACCGGGATTGTGACCTGACTTTC.

This chain uses TRBV4-1 with TRBJ2-1; no definite D call. CDR1 is MGHRA, CDR2 YSYEKL, per germline. V shed 0 bases and J shed 8 bases, with 5 bases lying between them. The CDR3 length is 12 residues. In DNA form, the CDR3 reads TGCGCCAGCAGCCAAGATCGGTATGAGCAGTTCTTC. Protein sequence: CASSQDRYEQFF.

The J gene is TRBJ1-2, the V gene TRBV5-6, with TRBD1 as a possible D gene (5 bases). The V and J ends lost 2 bases and 4 bases respectively, with 15 bases between them. The CDR3 sequence is 15 residues long. The V gene's germline CDR1 is SGHDT and CDR2 YYEEEE. CDR3 bases: TGTGCCAGCAGCTTCCTTTCGGCAGGGTCCTATGGCTACACCTTC. Its protein product is CASSFLSAGSYGYTF.

V usage is TRBV28 and J usage is TRBJ1-2; D call uncertain. Germline values: CDR1 MDHEN, CDR2 SYDVKM. V lost 2 bases, J lost 8 bases, and 12 bases lay in between. The CDR3 contains 13 residues. CDR3 sequence: CASSLRAGRGYTF. Here the CDR3 DNA reads TGTGCCAGCAGTTTAAGGGCAGGCAGAGGCTACACCTTC.

V is TRBV6-1 and J is TRBJ2-7; no definite D call. Germline V gene data show CDR1 as MNHNS and CDR2 as SASEGT. Trimming left V 6 bases short and J 6 bases short, with 18 bases between. The CDR3 is made up of 14 amino acids. CDR3 in DNA: TGTGCCAGCAGGCGACGGACCCTAGTGCCCGAGCAGTACTTC. Translating gives CASRRRTLVPEQYF.

The gene calls are TRBV27 and TRBJ2-2, with a possible D match to TRBD2 (7 bases). Looked up from germline, CDR1 is MNHEY and CDR2 is SMNVEV (reference sequence). V gave up 4 bases and J gave up 6 bases, with 9 bases separating them. CDR3 size: 13 residues. The CDR3 is CASSYGGPGELFF. The CDR3 nucleotides read TGTGCCAGCAGTTACGGGGGGCCCGGGGAGCTGTTTTTT.

This clone was observed once. The genes are TRBV5-1 and TRBJ2-7; TRBD1 aligns across 9 bases. The CDR3 is made up of 15 amino acids. Trimming cost V 4 bases and J 3 bases; bases outside gene matches: 8. The germline CDR1 and CDR2 sequences are SGHRS and YFSETQ. The chain's CDR3 is CASSPGDRDYYEQYF. CDR3 bases: TGCGCCAGCAGCCCTGGGGACAGGGACTACTACGAGCAGTACTTC.

The V call is TRBV9, the J call TRBJ2-1; 7 bases line up with TRBD2. Trimming removed 1 base from V and 3 bases from J; junction bases left unmatched: 1. Germline lookup yields CDR1 SGDLS and CDR2 YYNGEE. This CDR3 region has 14 residues. The CDR3 nucleotides are TGTGCCAGCAGCGTAACTAGCGACTACAATGAGCAGTTCTTC. Protein: CASSVTSDYNEQFF.

The chain recombines TRBV9 with TRBJ2-7; D is ambiguous. Germline CDR1 is SGDLS and CDR2 is YYNGEE. Trimming cost V 3 bases and J 4 bases, with 14 bases left between them. The CDR3 loop spans 14 amino acids. The DNA of the CDR3 is TGTGCCAGCAGCGCCCAGCTAGGGCCTTACGAGCAGTACTTC. Its translation: CASSAQLGPYEQYF.

The J gene is TRBJ2-6, the V gene TRBV6-5; D not certain. The CDR3 is 13 residues long. Germline V CDR1 and CDR2: MNHEY, SVGAGI. V dropped 7 bases and J dropped 0 bases, with 4 bases sitting between them. This CDR3 is CASTSSGANVLTF. DNA of the CDR3: TGTGCCAGCACCTCCTCTGGGGCCAACGTCCTGACTTTC.

The chain carries TRBV11-2 and TRBJ2-2; TRBD1 is a possible D gene (5 bases). The CDR3 is 15 amino acids. Germline CDR1 and CDR2: SGHAT and FQNNGV. Trimming pared 1 base from V and 6 bases from J, leaving 12 bases between. Written as DNA, the CDR3 is TGTGCCAGCAGCTTAGGTTTGATAGGGGCCGGGGAGCTGTTTTTT. This translates into CASSLGLIGAGELFF.

J is TRBJ1-2 and V is TRBV5-8, with D tentatively TRBD1 (5 bases). Germline CDR1 SGHTS, CDR2 YDEGEE. The CDR3 covers 13 residues. V was cut by 5 bases and J by 8 bases, with 16 bases left in between. The CDR3 DNA reads TGTGCCAGCAGATTGACCGGGACCGGGGGCTACACCTTC. It encodes CASRLTGTGGYTF.

The chain combines TRBV10-3 with TRBJ1-1, with D possibly being TRBD1 (6 bases). Trimming took 6 bases from V and 1 from J, leaving 9 bases between them. The CDR3 loop spans 13 amino acids. Germline CDR1 is ENHRY and CDR2 is SYGVKD. Written as DNA, the CDR3 is TGTGCCATCAGCGCGACAGGGAACACTGAAGCTTTCTTT. Its protein product is CAISATGNTEAFF.

The genes are TRBV5-1 and TRBJ1-1, with D uncertain. Germline assignment: CDR1 SGHRS and CDR2 YFSETQ. The ends were cut back, 1 base at V and 3 bases at J, with 7 bases in the middle. The CDR3 loop spans 13 amino acids. CDR3 sequence reads: CASSLNEHTEAFF. The CDR3 DNA sequence: TGCGCCAGCAGCTTGAACGAGCACACTGAAGCTTTCTTT.

This chain uses TRBV29-1 with TRBJ1-5; a weak D match, TRBD1 (5 bases). This CDR3 is built from 16 residues. Germline V gene sequence: CDR1 SQVTM, CDR2 ANQGSEA. Trimming cost V 5 bases and J 0 bases, with 17 bases left between them. CDR3 sequence (DNA): TGCAGCGTTAAGGAGGGGAACCCCTATAGCAATCAGCCCCAGCATTTT. Its translation: CSVKEGNPYSNQPQHF.

The genes are TRBV28 and TRBJ1-5; the match to TRBD1 covers 10 bases. CDR1 and CDR2 from the germline V gene are MDHEN and SYDVKM. The CDR3 spans 15 residues. V was pared by 8 bases and J by 1 base, with 5 bases of the junction left unmatched. The CDR3 nucleotides are TGTGCCAGCTGGGACAGGGGAACGAGCAATCAGCCCCAGCATTTT. Translated, it gives CASWDRGTSNQPQHF.

The chain uses TRBV30 and TRBJ2-3; perhaps TRBD1 as D (7 bases). The germline V and J ends were trimmed by 0 bases and 3 bases, with 19 bases remaining between them. The CDR3 sequence is 17 residues long. Germline V CDR1 and CDR2: GTSNPN, SVGIG (reference sequence). The CDR3 region has the DNA TGTGCCTGGAGTGTACGATTCCAGGGGGGCGGGACAGATACGCAGTATTTT. Protein product: CAWSVRFQGGGTDTQYF.

The rearrangement links TRBV7-6 to TRBJ2-4; D perhaps matches TRBD1 (7 bases). The CDR3 spans 19 residues. Trimming removed 7 bases at V and 0 bases at J, with 25 bases between. The germline V gene has CDR1 SGHVS and CDR2 FNYEAQ. CDR3 residues: CASTPYGGGTALAKNIQYF. The CDR3 nucleotides are TGTGCCAGCACCCCTTACGGAGGGGGCACCGCCTTAGCCAAAAACATTCAGTACTTC.

This chain joins TRBV7-2 and TRBJ1-1; 7 nucleotides agree with TRBD1. CDR1 and CDR2 (germline): SGHTA, FQGNSA. V shed 5 bases and J 5 bases; nucleotides not matched to a gene: 17. The CDR3 runs to 17 residues. As DNA, the CDR3 is TGTGCCAGCAGCCCGCATCAGGGGGGCGCGTCGTTGACTGAAGCTTTCTTT. Translating it yields CASSPHQGGASLTEAFF.

V usage is TRBV4-3 and J usage is TRBJ2-1, with 7 bases fitting TRBD1. Looked up from germline, CDR1 is LGHNA and CDR2 is YSLEER. CDR3 size: 19 residues. Trimming cost V 0 bases and J 2 bases; bases outside gene matches: 13. The CDR3 loop reads CASSQETTGQKLTYNEQFF. CDR3 coding DNA: TGCGCCAGCAGCCAAGAAACCACGGGACAGAAACTAACCTACAATGAGCAGTTCTTC.

The chain couples TRBV25-1 to TRBJ2-7; TRBD1 aligns across 8 bases. The CDR3 has 15 amino acids. V lost 6 bases to trimming and J lost 5 bases; unmatched junction nucleotides: 12. The germline CDR1 and CDR2 sequences are MGHDK and SYGVNS. In nucleotides, the CDR3 is TGTGCCAGCAGCCGACACACAGGGGGGATGGACGAGCAGTACTTC. It specifies CASSRHTGGMDEQYF.

The chain's CDR3 is CASSYADEQFF. The CDR3 nucleotides are TGTGCCAGCAGCTATGCGGACGAGCAGTTCTTC. The chain has TRBV5-6 and TRBJ2-1; no clear D. The CDR3 is made up of 11 amino acids. Trimming left V 3 bases short and J 10 bases short, with 8 bases between. CDR1 is SGHDT and CDR2 is YYEEEE in the germline V gene.

The genes are TRBV19 and TRBJ1-5; 7 positions match TRBD1. Germline CDR1 is LNHDA and CDR2 is SQIVND (reference sequence). This CDR3 has 14 residues. The V and J ends lost 5 bases and 14 bases, in that order; junction bases with no gene match: 15. CDR3 sequence (DNA): TGTGCCAGTAGTTTGACAGATTCCGAGGGGGCAAAGCATTTT. Its protein is CASSLTDSEGAKHF. Full variable domain (remainder filled in from reference TRBV19 and TRBJ1-5): DGGITQSPKYLFRKEGQNVTLSCEQNLNHDAMYWYRQDPGQGLRLIYYSQIVNDFQKGDIAEGYSVSREKKESFPLTVTSAQKNPTAFYLCASSLTDSEGAKHFGDGTRLSIL.

The chain employs TRBV2 and TRBJ2-2; the D gene could be TRBD1 or TRBD2 (6 bases each). This CDR3 has 16 residues. V was shortened by 7 bases and J by 4 bases, with 19 bases between the two germline ends. The germline gives CDR1 SNHLY, CDR2 FYNNEI. This chain's CDR3 is CASTFLLGGGTGELFF. The DNA of the CDR3 is TGTGCCAGCACTTTCCTGTTGGGGGGCGGCACCGGGGAGCTGTTTTTT.